The clone carrying this TCR beta chain was observed many times. The sample originates from a study of molecular identifiers for immune sequencing clone quantification. Study information: Replicates partitioned RNA from approximately 20,000 or 98,000 naive CD8 cells into five parts, sequencing four.

The CDR3 loop spans 13 amino acids. CDR1 and CDR2 from the germline V gene are SQVTM and ANQGSEA. Trimming left V 0 bases short and J 2 bases short, with 6 bases between. Libraries used roughly 20,000 to 1,000,000 sorted naive CD8 T cells and 10%, 30% or 50% RNA input. The sorting of naive CD8 T cells used the CD8+CD4-CCR7+CD45RA+ phenotype. MiXCR, run by TCRdb on the PCR reads, gives a single entry per CDR3 protein. The repertoire includes around 470,000 distinct CDR3 sequences, around 21% of them detected once, and roughly 0.81% sits in the top ten. The V gene is TRBV29-1, the J gene TRBJ2-3; no definite D call. Sample: naive CD8+ T cells from blood, with Jurkat cell RNA spiked in. Subset given: FACS-sorted CD8+CD4-CCR7+CD45RA+ naive T cells. This TCR was sampled from a human donor in good health. Some libraries in this study had Jurkat cell RNA spiked in. CDR3 sequence (DNA): TGCAGCGTTGAAGATCCCTACACAGATACGCAGTATTTT. Its translation is CSVEDPYTDTQYF.